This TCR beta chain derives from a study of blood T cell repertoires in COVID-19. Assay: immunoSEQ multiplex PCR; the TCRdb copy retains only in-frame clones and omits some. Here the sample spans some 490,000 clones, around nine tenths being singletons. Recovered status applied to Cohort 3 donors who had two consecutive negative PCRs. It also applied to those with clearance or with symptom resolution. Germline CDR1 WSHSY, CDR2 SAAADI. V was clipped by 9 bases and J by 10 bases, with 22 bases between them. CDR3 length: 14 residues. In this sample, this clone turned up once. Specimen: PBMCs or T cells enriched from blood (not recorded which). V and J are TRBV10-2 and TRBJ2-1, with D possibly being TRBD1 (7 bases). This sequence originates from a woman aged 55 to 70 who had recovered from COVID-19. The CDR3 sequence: CASCHQRSGGEQFF. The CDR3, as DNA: TGCGCCAGTTGCCACCAGCGCTCAGGGGGGGAGCAGTTCTTC.